Here is one TCR beta chain with its context. Its antigen is not identified. Generated by immunoSEQ multiplex PCR, the TCRdb table keeps only in-frame clones and is missing some. Of about 580,000 clones listed, 95% to 98% are singletons. Per germline, CDR1 MNHEY and CDR2 SMNVEV (reference sequence). The CDR3 has 13 residues. V shed 5 bases and J shed 7 bases, with 15 bases lying between them. This entry comes from a study of shared clonotypes between healthy human individuals. Naive CD8 cells, CD45RO-negative and positively selected for CCR7, excluded terminally differentiated effector memory CD45RA+ cells. Study-wide points: Several donors held 4.5% to 5% of naive CD4 clonotypes in common. The represented genetic and exposure-history diversity was limited by the small number of donors.

The gene calls are TRBV27 and TRBJ2-7; unclear D gene. The material sequenced was naive CD8+ T cells sorted from blood. The clonotype was recovered from a man between 25 and 39 years old in good health. The CDR3 sequence is CASSPTEKWEQYF. CDR3 coding DNA: TGTGCCAGCAGTCCGACGGAGAAATGGGAGCAGTACTTC.